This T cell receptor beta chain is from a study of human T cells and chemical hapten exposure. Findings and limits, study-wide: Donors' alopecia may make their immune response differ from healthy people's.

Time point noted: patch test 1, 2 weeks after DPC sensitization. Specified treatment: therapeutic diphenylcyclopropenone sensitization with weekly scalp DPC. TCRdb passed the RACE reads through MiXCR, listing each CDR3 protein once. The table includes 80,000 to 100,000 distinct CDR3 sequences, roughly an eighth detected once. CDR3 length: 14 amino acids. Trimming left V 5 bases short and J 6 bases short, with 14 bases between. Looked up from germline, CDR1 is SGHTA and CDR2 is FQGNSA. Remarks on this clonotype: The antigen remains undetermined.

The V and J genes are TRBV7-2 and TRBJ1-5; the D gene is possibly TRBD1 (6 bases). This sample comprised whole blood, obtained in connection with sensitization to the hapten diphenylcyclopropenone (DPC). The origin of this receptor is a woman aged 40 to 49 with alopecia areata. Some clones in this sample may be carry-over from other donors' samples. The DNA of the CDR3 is TGTGCCAGCAGCGCACCACAGGGACGTCAGCCCCAGCATTTT. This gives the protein CASSAPQGRQPQHF.